This record looks at one T cell receptor (beta chain) sequence and its context. V dropped 5 bases and J dropped 1; count of bases not matched to a gene: 6. This CDR3 has 15 amino acids. Germline V lookup: CDR1 MNHEY, CDR2 SMNVEV (reference sequence). It was with 60 Vbeta and 13 Jbeta primers that the PCR ran. Here immunoSEQ multiplex PCR was the method, and the copy in TCRdb shows in-frame clones only, minus some. Listed are around 190,000 clones; roughly 0.89% falls within the top ten. These data are taken from a study of cytomegalovirus exposure and HLA in healthy donors. The sequencing input was PBMCs. This TCR derives from a woman aged 25 to 39 in good health and CMV-seropositive. The J gene is TRBJ2-3, the V gene TRBV27; the match to TRBD1 covers 7 bases. The DNA of the CDR3 is TGTGCCAGCAGTACCGGACAGGAGCGCACAGATACGCAGTATTTT. It yields the protein CASSTGQERTDTQYF.